The sequence of this TCR beta chain was determined in a study of shared clonotypes between healthy human individuals. Overall study: Plates per donor: three CD4 naive, three CD4 memory, two CD8 naive, one CD8 memory.

This clone was counted once. Every contributor of samples was a Caucasian grown-up residing in Nashville, Tennessee. Clones were sequenced by immunoSEQ multiplex PCR, and TCRdb holds only the in-frame ones, with some missing. Here the sample spans 650,000 to 750,000 clones, 55% to 75% being singletons. The CDR3 is 16 amino acids. Trimming pared 5 bases from V and 7 bases from J, leaving 21 bases between. CDR1 is MNHEY, CDR2 SMNVEV, per germline (reference sequence). The source is a woman aged 30 to 39 in good health. The chain couples TRBV27 to TRBJ1-5; D might be TRBD1 (5 bases). The sequencing input was memory CD4+ T cells sorted from blood. Sample subset: CD45RA-negative fraction. CDR3 sequence reads: CASSRRVGERGQPQHF. In DNA form, the CDR3 reads TGTGCCAGCAGTCGCCGAGTCGGGGAACGGGGGCAGCCCCAGCATTTT.